The 22 T cell receptor beta chains listed next were all sequenced from one sample in a study of T cells in Graves' hyperthyroidism and ophthalmopathy. Amplification targeted TCR beta CDR3 regions from RNA transcripts. The HTBI set primed first-round TCR CDR3 RT-PCR. One entry per CDR3 protein results from TCRdb running MiXCR on the multiplex PCR reads. Here the sample spans some 250,000 distinct CDR3 sequences, 15% being singletons. The sequencing sample was made of blood. Receptors originate from a woman between 50 and 59 years old with Graves' hyperthyroidism that later progressed to Graves' ophthalmopathy.

This clonotype was seen only a few times. The V gene is TRBV20-1, the J gene TRBJ2-3, with TRBD2 matching 9 bases. CDR1 and CDR2 from the germline V gene are DFQATT and SNEGSKA (reference sequence). J lost 6 bases, V lost 5 bases, and 12 bases had no gene match. This CDR3 spans 15 amino acids. Here the CDR3 reads CSAEGIAGVMDTQYF. The DNA of the CDR3 is TGCAGTGCTGAGGGGATAGCGGGAGTTATGGATACGCAGTATTTT.

This clonotype has a count of ten or more. The chain carries TRBV28 and TRBJ2-7, with D possibly being TRBD2 (6 bases). The germline CDR1 and CDR2 sequences are MDHEN and SYDVKM. CDR3 length: 16 residues. The V gene lost 5 bases and the J gene lost 2 bases, with 19 bases spanning the gap. The CDR3 nucleotides are TGTGCCAGCAGTACGCAAAAGCGCGGGACCACCTACGAGCAGTACTTC. This sequence encodes CASSTQKRGTTYEQYF. Drawing the rest from reference TRBV28 and TRBJ2-7, the complete variable domain is DVKVTQSSRYLVKRTGEKVFLECVQDMDHENMFWYRQDPGLGLRLIYFSYDVKMKEKGDIPEGYSVSREKKERFSLILESASTNQTSMYLCASSTQKRGTTYEQYFGPGTRLTVT.

V gene TRBV4-1 combines with J gene TRBJ2-1; 7 bases are shared with TRBD2. Trimming cost V 5 bases and J 6 bases; bases outside gene matches: 13. The CDR3 spans 16 residues. CDR1 MGHRA and CDR2 YSYEKL come from the germline V gene. The CDR3 DNA sequence: TGCGCCAGCAGCAGATCGGGGGGAACGGGACGCAATGAGCAGTTCTTC. It yields the protein CASSRSGGTGRNEQFF.

Points on this clonotype: A clone one base away is much larger, so this may be a read error. This sequence joins TRBV5-1 and TRBJ2-5; weak D call: TRBD2 (7 bases). Germline CDR1 reads SGHRS; CDR2 reads YFSETQ. Trimming shortened V by 5 bases and J by 6 bases, and 23 bases separated the two germline ends. The CDR3 is 16 amino acids. Here the CDR3 DNA reads TGCGCCAGCAGTCTCGAGGGGGGGGTCCGCTTGAAGACCCAGTACTTC. Translating gives CASSLEGGVRLKTQYF. The full variable domain, rest sourced from reference TRBV5-1 and TRBJ2-5, is KAGVTQTPRYLIKTRGQQVTLSCSPISGHRSVSWYQQTPGQGLQFLFEYFSETQRNKGNFPGRFSGRQFSNSRSEMNVSTLELGDSALYLCASSLEGGVRLKTQYFGPGTRLLVL.

This clonotype was seen many times. The chain combines TRBV5-1 with TRBJ1-1; 7 bases match TRBD1. CDR1 is SGHRS and CDR2 is YFSETQ in the germline V gene. CDR3 length: 16 residues. The trim removed 5 bases at V and 4 bases at J, leaving 14 bases unmatched. CDR3 coding DNA: TGCGCCAGCAGGAATTTGGTAGGGGGCTGGATCACTGAAGCTTTCTTT. This sequence encodes CASRNLVGGWITEAFF.

This clonotype was detected a few times. The chain is built from TRBV14 and TRBJ2-5; 11 bases agree with TRBD1. From germline, CDR1 is SGHDN and CDR2 FVKESK. The V gene end was trimmed by 4 bases and the J gene end by 5 bases; junction bases not matched to a gene: 3. This CDR3 has 14 residues. CDR3 sequence: CASSRTGGAETQYF. Written as DNA, the CDR3 is TGTGCCAGCAGCCGGACAGGGGGCGCGGAGACCCAGTACTTC.

There are many counts of this clonotype. The CDR3 DNA is TGTGCCACCAGTGATTCCGGGACTACCCACAATGAGCAGTTCTTC. This encodes CATSDSGTTHNEQFF. This rearrangement joins TRBV24-1 to TRBJ2-1, with 7 bases matching TRBD2. Germline V CDR1 and CDR2: KGHDR, SFDVKD. V was clipped by 2 bases and J by 5 bases; unmatched bases: 5. The CDR3 is 15 residues long.

This clonotype appeared a few times. The chain combines TRBV6-1 with TRBJ1-6; perhaps TRBD1 as D (5 bases). This CDR3 spans 15 amino acids. Trimming stripped 6 bases from V and 6 bases from J, with 15 bases between. Per germline, CDR1 MNHNS and CDR2 SASEGT. CDR3 DNA: TGTGCCAGCAGCCTCCAGGGTTCCCGTAATTCACCCCTCCACTTT. This encodes CASSLQGSRNSPLHF.

This clonotype occurred many times. The chain is built from TRBV5-1 and TRBJ2-1, with 12 bases fitting TRBD2. The CDR3 extends over 17 amino acids. The junction had 13 bases not matched to a gene; V was cut back by 4 bases and J by 8 bases. From germline, CDR1 is SGHRS and CDR2 YFSETQ. The CDR3 loop is CASSMGLAGSMGHEQFF. The CDR3 DNA is TGCGCCAGCAGCATGGGACTAGCGGGCTCTATGGGTCATGAGCAGTTCTTC.

This clonotype was found many times. The chain joins TRBV30 to TRBJ2-4; maybe TRBD1 (6 bases). The CDR3 runs 14 residues. Per germline, CDR1 GTSNPN and CDR2 SVGIG (reference sequence). The V and J ends lost 1 base and 8 bases respectively, with 15 bases between them. This chain's CDR3 is CAWSDQGLGDIQYF. CDR3 DNA sequence: TGTGCCTGGAGTGATCAGGGGCTGGGGGACATTCAGTACTTC.

This clonotype was recorded once. The rearrangement uses TRBV6-2 or TRBV6-3 and TRBJ2-1; 10 bases fit TRBD2. CDR3 length: 16 amino acids. Germline V gene sequence: CDR1 MNHEY, CDR2 SVGEGT. J lost 0 bases, V lost 5 bases, and 4 bases had no gene match. CDR3 region: CASSQREGSSYNEQFF. For the CDR3, the DNA is TGTGCCAGCAGTCAGCGGGAGGGGAGCTCCTACAATGAGCAGTTCTTC.

This clonotype was seen repeatedly, ten times or more. The chain is built from TRBV2 and TRBJ2-1; perhaps TRBD2 as D (5 bases). Trimming shortened V by 6 bases and J by 6 bases, and 21 bases separated the two germline ends. This CDR3 is 16 amino acids long. Germline V gives CDR1 SNHLY, CDR2 FYNNEI. In DNA, the CDR3 is TGTGCCAGCAGACGACCGGACTCCTCCTTGGTCAATGAGCAGTTCTTC. Translation gives CASRRPDSSLVNEQFF.

The sample holds many counts of this clonotype. V is TRBV28 and J is TRBJ2-2, with D maybe TRBD1 (6 bases). V lost 5 bases to trimming and J lost 7 bases, with 17 bases between them. This CDR3 has 15 residues. Germline CDR1 and CDR2: MDHEN and SYDVKM. In DNA, the CDR3 is TGTGCCAGCAGTCCCAGGACAGAACTCGACGGGGAGCTGTTTTTT. Translation gives CASSPRTELDGELFF.

The sample holds many counts of this clonotype. This chain joins TRBV5-1 and TRBJ1-6; maybe TRBD1 (5 bases). The CDR3 is made up of 15 amino acids. Germline values: CDR1 SGHRS, CDR2 YFSETQ. Trimming took off 4 bases at V and 8 bases at J, with 16 bases between the two ends. In nucleotides, the CDR3 is TGCGCCAGCAGCCGATCCGGGACCAGCGATTCACCCCTCCACTTT. Translating gives CASSRSGTSDSPLHF.

This clonotype has a count of ten or more. The genes are TRBV9 and TRBJ1-1; D may be TRBD1 (5 bases). Trimming removed 5 bases from V and 7 bases from J, with 12 bases in between. Germline CDR1 and CDR2: SGDLS and YYNGEE. The CDR3 sequence is 12 residues long. The CDR3 protein is CASRDGRGEAFF. The CDR3 nucleotides read TGTGCCAGCAGGGACGGGAGGGGTGAAGCTTTCTTT.

This clonotype was seen repeatedly, ten times or more. The V call is TRBV30, the J call TRBJ2-6; possible D gene TRBD2, 5 bases. CDR3 length equals 12 residues. The V end was cut by 6 bases, the J end by 2 bases, with 5 bases between. The germline V gene has CDR1 GTSNPN and CDR2 SVGIG (reference sequence). The CDR3 DNA is TGTGCCTGCGGGGCTGGGGCCAACGTCCTGACTTTC. Amino acids: CACGAGANVLTF.

In its sample, this clonotype was seen many times. The chain links TRBV2 to TRBJ1-4; 7 bases line up with TRBD1. V lost 4 bases to trimming and J lost 8 bases; unmatched junction nucleotides: 4. CDR1 and CDR2 (germline): SNHLY, FYNNEI. CDR3 length: 13 residues. CDR3 sequence reads: CASSAGQEEKLFF. In nucleotides, the CDR3 is TGTGCCAGCAGTGCCGGACAGGAGGAAAAACTGTTTTTT.

A note on this clonotype: Compared with germline, one end of the junction differs, possibly owing to a read error. The chain is built from TRBV7-9 and TRBJ1-2, with 9 bases that match TRBD1. The germline V gene has CDR1 SEHNR and CDR2 FQNEAQ (reference sequence). This CDR3 has 16 residues. The CDR3 region is CASKRNDRGINYGYTF. The CDR3 coding sequence is TGCGCCAGCAAGCGAAACGACAGGGGGATAAACTATGGCTACACCTTC.

This clonotype showed up just once. The chain carries TRBV28 and TRBJ2-7, with TRBD2 matching 7 bases. J lost 5 bases, V lost 6 bases, and 7 bases had no gene match. The CDR3 spans 13 residues. Germline CDR1 is MDHEN and CDR2 is SYDVKM. CDR3 in amino acids: CASRTGGPHEQYF. Written as DNA, the CDR3 is TGTGCCAGCAGGACGGGGGGACCTCACGAGCAGTACTTC.

The chain is built from TRBV6-1 and TRBJ2-2; TRBD1 matches 8 bases. Trimming took 3 bases from V and 2 from J; bases not matched to a gene: 5. Germline V gene sequence: CDR1 MNHNS, CDR2 SASEGT. The CDR3 has 16 residues. The CDR3 protein is CASSDRGQGNTGELFF. The CDR3 DNA sequence: TGTGCCAGCAGTGACAGAGGACAGGGCAACACCGGGGAGCTGTTTTTT.

This clonotype was seen repeatedly, ten times or more. The chain employs TRBV7-6 and TRBJ1-1, with a tentative D call TRBD1 (5 bases). The CDR3 sequence is 14 residues long. The germline V and J ends were trimmed by 3 bases and 1 base, with 9 bases remaining between them. Germline V gene sequence: CDR1 SGHVS, CDR2 FNYEAQ. CDR3 nucleotide sequence: TGTGCCAGCAGCTTGGGGCGACAGAACACTGAAGCTTTCTTT. Protein sequence: CASSLGRQNTEAFF.

In its sample, this clonotype was seen many times. The chain uses TRBV28 and TRBJ2-7; no definite D call. This CDR3 spans 12 amino acids. V dropped 3 bases and J dropped 7 bases, with 10 bases sitting between them. CDR1 and CDR2 (germline): MDHEN, SYDVKM. CDR3 amino acids: CASSFGSREQYF. The CDR3 DNA sequence: TGTGCCAGCAGTTTTGGTAGCCGAGAGCAGTACTTC.